These 11 T cell receptor beta chains originate from one sample sequenced in a study of blood T cell repertoires in COVID-19 (TCRdb year 2020). The library was prepared using the immunoSEQ multiplex PCR assay. The table comes from immuneACCESS by way of TCRdb, which keeps in-frame sequences with V and J called. Part of the clones is missing from these tables; in studies checked, under half for an unresolved V gene and the rest for unknown reasons. This sample is represented by around 300,000 clones; approximately 90% of them were singletons. The top ten constitute 5.5% to 8% of the sample. Sequencing was carried out using peripheral blood. The receptors shown here come from a woman in her forties or fifties with COVID-19, enrolled during active disease.

V is TRBV5-1 and J is TRBJ1-6, with a weak D call TRBD1 (5 bases). V lost 2 bases and J 12 bases, leaving 12 bases between the germline ends. The length of the CDR3 is 13 residues. Germline CDR1 and CDR2: SGHRS and YFSETQ. The CDR3 here is CASSFGGGGPLHF. The CDR3 DNA is TGCGCCAGCAGCTTTGGGGGGGGTGGACCCCTCCACTTT.

The chain recombines TRBV6-5 with TRBJ2-7; maybe TRBD1 (5 bases). Germline lookup yields CDR1 MNHEY and CDR2 SVGAGI. The CDR3 is made up of 13 amino acids. Trimming shortened V by 10 bases and J by 0 bases, and 13 bases separated the two germline ends. The CDR3 sequence: CATYRWASYEQYF. CDR3 in DNA: TGTGCCACCTACAGGTGGGCCTCCTACGAGCAGTACTTC.

The V gene is TRBV10-1, the J gene TRBJ2-3; the match to TRBD2 covers 10 bases. The length of the CDR3 is 18 residues. Trimming cost V 9 bases and J 2 bases; bases outside gene matches: 17. Germline V gene lookup returns CDR1 WNHNN and CDR2 SYGVQD (reference sequence). The DNA for the CDR3 is TGCGCCAGGATCGAGCCCCTAGCGGGAGATGGTTTCACAGATACGCAGTATTTT. Its protein product is CARIEPLAGDGFTDTQYF.

A remark on this clone: Other DNA sequences in the sample encode the same CDR3. CDR3: CASSPGTSGYEQYF. CDR3 sequence (DNA): TGTGCCAGCAGCCCAGGGACTAGCGGCTACGAGCAGTACTTC. The chain has TRBV11-2 and TRBJ2-7; 11 positions match TRBD2. The V and J ends lost 5 bases and 3 bases, in that order; junction bases with no gene match: 3. CDR3 length: 14 residues. CDR1 and CDR2 (germline): SGHAT, FQNNGV.

The chain links TRBV10-3 to TRBJ2-5; 8 bases are a match to TRBD1. The CDR3 sequence is 14 residues long. Looked up from germline, CDR1 is ENHRY and CDR2 is SYGVKD. With V trimmed by 6 bases and J by 3 bases, 6 bases remained unmatched. The CDR3 protein is CAIRGTTGEETQYF. CDR3 nucleotides: TGTGCCATCAGAGGGACGACAGGGGAAGAGACCCAGTACTTC.

The table lists this clone with a count of one. The chain recombines TRBV5-5 with TRBJ1-1, with D tentatively TRBD1 (6 bases). In germline, CDR1 is SGHKS, CDR2 YYEKEE (reference sequence). The CDR3 has 15 residues. V lost 0 bases, J lost 9 bases, and 18 bases lay in between. The CDR3 is CASSLDGQRGIKAFF. CDR3 in DNA: TGTGCCAGCAGCTTGGATGGACAGAGAGGGATTAAAGCTTTCTTT.

The chain recombines TRBV5-1 with TRBJ2-7; no clear D. CDR3 length: 14 residues. The germline gives CDR1 SGHRS, CDR2 YFSETQ. The germline V and J ends were trimmed by 3 bases and 2 bases, with 12 bases remaining between them. CDR3 in DNA: TGCGCCAGCAGCTCAGATCAACCAACCTACGAGCAGTACTTC. It codes for CASSSDQPTYEQYF.

The chain uses TRBV4-1 and TRBJ2-1, with 11 bases identical to TRBD2. Germline lookup yields CDR1 MGHRA and CDR2 YSYEKL. V gave up 4 bases and J gave up 9 bases; unmatched junction bases: 8. CDR3 size: 15 residues. CDR3 in amino acids: CASSPRLAGGAEQFF. The DNA for the CDR3 is TGCGCCAGCAGCCCCAGATTAGCGGGGGGGGCTGAGCAGTTCTTC.

This sequence joins TRBV5-1 and TRBJ2-7; TRBD1 aligns across 8 bases. The CDR3 contains 14 residues. The trim removed 4 bases at V and 0 bases at J, leaving 3 bases unmatched. Germline assignment: CDR1 SGHRS and CDR2 YFSETQ. The CDR3 DNA is TGCGCCAGCAGCCCAGGGACAGGCTCCTACGAGCAGTACTTC. Its translation is CASSPGTGSYEQYF.

This clone was counted at least ten times. The chain combines TRBV19 with TRBJ1-5; no clear D gene. Trimming shortened V by 6 bases and J by 0 bases, and 15 bases separated the two germline ends. This CDR3 has 16 residues. Per germline, CDR1 LNHDA and CDR2 SQIVND (reference sequence). The CDR3 DNA reads as TGTGCCAGTAGCCCCCGGAGGGCGGATAGCAATCAGCCCCAGCATTTT. It is translated as CASSPRRADSNQPQHF.

J is TRBJ2-7 and V is TRBV11-3, with a weak D call TRBD2 (6 bases). Germline V gene lookup returns CDR1 SGHNT and CDR2 YENEEA. V was shortened by 1 base and J by 4 bases, with 11 bases between the two germline ends. This CDR3 is built from 14 residues. CDR3 in amino acids: CASSLGGDEYEQYF. CDR3 DNA: TGTGCCAGCAGCTTAGGCGGGGATGAGTACGAGCAGTACTTC. Combining the CDR3 with reference TRBV11-3 and TRBJ2-7 gives the whole variable domain EAGVVQSPRYKIIEKKQPVAFWCNPISGHNTLYWYLQNLGQGPELLIRYENEEAVDDSQLPKDRFSAERLKGVDSTLKIQPAELGDSAVYLCASSLGGDEYEQYFGPGTRLTVT.